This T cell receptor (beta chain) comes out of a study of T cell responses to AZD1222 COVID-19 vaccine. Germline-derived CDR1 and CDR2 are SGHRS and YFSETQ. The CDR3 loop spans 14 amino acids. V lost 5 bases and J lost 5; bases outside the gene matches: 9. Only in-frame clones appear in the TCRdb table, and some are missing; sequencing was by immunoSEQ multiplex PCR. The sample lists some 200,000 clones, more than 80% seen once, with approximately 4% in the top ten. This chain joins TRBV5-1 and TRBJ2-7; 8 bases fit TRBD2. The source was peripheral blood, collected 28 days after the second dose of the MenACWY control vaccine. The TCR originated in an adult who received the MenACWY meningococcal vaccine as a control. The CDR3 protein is CASRAQTSVDEQYF. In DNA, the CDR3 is TGCGCCAGCAGGGCTCAGACTAGCGTCGACGAGCAGTACTTC.